Below are 5 T cell receptor beta chains sequenced from a single sample in a study of control samples from healthy donors and cancer patients. Generated by immunoSEQ multiplex PCR, the TCRdb table keeps only in-frame clones and is missing some. Among approximately 70,000 clones listed, roughly 90% were seen once. The sequenced material came from PBMCs. These TCRs come from a man aged 55 to 70 with lung cancer.

The chain joins TRBV6-1 to TRBJ1-5; possibly TRBD1 for D (6 bases). The germline CDR1 and CDR2 sequences are MNHNS and SASEGT. CDR3 size: 16 residues. V lost 0 bases and J lost 5, with 14 bases in between. The CDR3: CASSEALPGAHQPQHF. The CDR3 DNA sequence: TGTGCCAGCAGTGAAGCGCTGCCGGGGGCCCATCAGCCCCAGCATTTT.

The chain combines TRBV5-4 with TRBJ1-2, with no clear D. Germline V gives CDR1 SGHNT, CDR2 YYREEE (reference sequence). Trimming left V 1 base short and J 5 bases short, with 6 bases between. This CDR3 spans 12 amino acids. CDR3 sequence: CASSLYNYGYTF. The CDR3 DNA reads as TGTGCCAGCAGCTTGTACAATTATGGCTACACCTTC.

The chain employs TRBV6-6 and TRBJ1-5, with D unresolved. CDR1 is MNHNY and CDR2 is SVGAGI in the germline V gene (reference sequence). CDR3 length equals 16 residues. Trimming shortened V by 0 bases and J by 0 bases, and 9 bases separated the two germline ends. Here the CDR3 DNA reads TGTGCCAGCAGTTACTCCCAGCCTTATAGCAATCAGCCCCAGCATTTT. Amino acid sequence: CASSYSQPYSNQPQHF.

This clone has just one count. The chain links TRBV3-1 (or the pseudogene TRBV3-2) to TRBJ2-1, with 8 bases identical to TRBD2. CDR1 is LGHDT and CDR2 is YNNKEL in the germline V gene (reference sequence). V was pared by 1 base and J by 7 bases, with 6 bases of the junction left unmatched. The CDR3 is made up of 15 amino acids. CDR3: CASSQASGGKNEQFF. As DNA, the CDR3 is TGTGCCAGCAGCCAAGCCAGCGGGGGAAAAAATGAGCAGTTCTTC.

The V gene is TRBV9, the J gene TRBJ1-1, with D uncertain. With 0 bases removed from V and 7 bases from J, the gap between germline ends came to 13 bases. CDR1 is SGDLS, CDR2 YYNGEE, per germline. The CDR3 has 14 residues. In DNA form, the CDR3 reads TGTGCCAGCAGCGTAGGGGGAATCGGCAGTGAAGCTTTCTTT. Its translation is CASSVGGIGSEAFF.